One sample yielded the 2 T cell receptor beta chains listed below, sequenced in a study of blood T cell repertoires in COVID-19. Here immunoSEQ multiplex PCR was the method, and the copy in TCRdb shows in-frame clones only, minus some. The sample carries roughly 170,000 clones, about 86% recorded once. The sample comprised PBMCs or T cells enriched from blood (not recorded which). The receptor source for this set is a woman aged 45-65 years in a cohort exposed to, infected with or recovered from COVID-19 (not recorded which).

Of note for this clone: A junction boundary mismatches the germline segment, possibly from a read error. The gene calls are TRBV2 and TRBJ1-1, with TRBD1 matching 10 bases. Germline loops: CDR1 SNHLY, CDR2 FYNNEI. The CDR3 runs to 16 residues. In DNA, the CDR3 is TGTGCCAGCAGCCGTAGCCGGGGACAGGGGTTTGCTGATGCTTTCTTT. Its protein product is CASSRSRGQGFADAFF. The whole variable domain, remainder taken from reference TRBV2 and TRBJ1-1, is EPEVTQTPSHQVTQMGQEVILRCVPISNHLYFYWYRQILGQKVEFLVSFYNNEISEKSEIFDDQFSVERPDGSNFTLKIRSTKLEDSAMYFCASSRSRGQGFADAFFGQGTRLTVV.

The chain combines TRBV7-9 with TRBJ2-3; 8 bases line up with TRBD1. Germline values: CDR1 SEHNR, CDR2 FQNEAQ (reference sequence). The trim removed 0 bases at V and 3 bases at J, leaving 5 bases unmatched. This CDR3 spans 16 amino acids. The CDR3 bases are TGTGCCAGCAGCTTAGCGGTGACAGGGGTTACAGATACGCAGTATTTT. Translating it yields CASSLAVTGVTDTQYF.